In its sample, the clone carrying this TCR beta chain was seen a few times. No antigen is known for it. Treg sorting used a CD4+CD25+CD127-/low gate. After constant-region reverse-primer amplification, full-length variable regions underwent semi-nested PCR with Nested Universal Primer A. TCRdb re-called the 5' RACE reads through MiXCR, storing one row per CDR3 protein. This table holds roughly 60,000 distinct CDR3 sequences, approximately 27% found once. This CDR3 comprises 15 residues. The V and J ends lost 1 base and 5 bases respectively, with 12 bases between them. Looked up from germline, CDR1 is MNHNS and CDR2 is SASEGT. Study results and caveats: Tumor Tregs overlapped most with tumor, then blood, naive CD4+ cells. The larger-cohort validation was restricted to a single TCR beta V-J rearrangement rather than whole repertoires.

The sequenced sample consisted of tumor-infiltrating Tregs sorted from the breast tumor. This receptor was taken from a female donor with breast cancer. This rearrangement joins TRBV6-1 to TRBJ1-5; D is unclear. The CDR3 reads CASSEGVVGYQPQHF. The DNA of the CDR3 is TGTGCCAGCAGTGAAGGGGTAGTGGGCTATCAGCCCCAGCATTTT.